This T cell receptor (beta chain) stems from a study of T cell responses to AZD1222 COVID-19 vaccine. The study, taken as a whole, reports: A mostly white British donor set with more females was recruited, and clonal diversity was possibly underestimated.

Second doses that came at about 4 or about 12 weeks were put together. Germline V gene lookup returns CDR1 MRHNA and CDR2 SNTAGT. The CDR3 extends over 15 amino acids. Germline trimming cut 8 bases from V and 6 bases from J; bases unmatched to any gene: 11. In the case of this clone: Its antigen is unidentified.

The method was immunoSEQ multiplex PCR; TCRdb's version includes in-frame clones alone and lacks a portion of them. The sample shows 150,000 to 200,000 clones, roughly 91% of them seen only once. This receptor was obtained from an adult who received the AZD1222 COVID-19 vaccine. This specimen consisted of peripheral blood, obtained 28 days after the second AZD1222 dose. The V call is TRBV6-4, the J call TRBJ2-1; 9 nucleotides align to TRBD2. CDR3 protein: CASRPGREGINEQFF. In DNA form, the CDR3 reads TGTGCCAGCCGTCCTGGGCGGGAGGGAATCAATGAGCAGTTCTTC.